The 5 T cell receptor beta chains below all came from one sample that was sequenced in a study of T cell repertoires in cytomegalovirus infection. The antigens these receptors bind are not known. TCRdb fed the reads into MiXCR, producing one record per CDR3 protein. The data contain about 55,000 distinct CDR3 sequences, around 20% of them singletons. Sequencing used CD8+ T cells from cultured PBMCs, obtained from culture after CMV antigen stimulation. The receptor set was obtained from a human donor in good health (CMV status not recorded). Some clones in this sample may be carry-over from other donors' samples.

This clonotype was recorded many times. V is TRBV20-1 and J is TRBJ1-5; no clear D. From germline, CDR1 is DFQATT and CDR2 SNEGSKA (reference sequence). With 0 bases removed from V and 1 base from J, the gap between germline ends came to 10 bases. This CDR3 is built from 15 residues. The CDR3 region has the DNA TGCAGTGCTAGAGACCGGGAAGGAAGCAATCAGCCCCAGCATTTT. This sequence encodes CSARDREGSNQPQHF.

The chain is built from TRBV5-6 and TRBJ1-6; D is ambiguous. This CDR3 region has 16 residues. Germline assignment: CDR1 SGHDT and CDR2 YYEEEE. V dropped 2 bases and J dropped 0 bases, with 9 bases sitting between them. The CDR3 sequence is CASSFMESSYNSPLHF. The CDR3, as DNA: TGTGCCAGCAGCTTTATGGAAAGCTCCTATAATTCACCCCTCCACTTT.

The rearrangement links TRBV20-1 to TRBJ2-7; 8 positions agree with TRBD1. CDR3 length: 15 residues. Trimming cost V 0 bases and J 5 bases; bases outside gene matches: 9. CDR1 is DFQATT, CDR2 SNEGSKA, per germline (reference sequence). Here the CDR3 DNA reads TGCAGTGCTAGAGATCTCAGGGGGCAGGACCACGAGCAGTACTTC. Amino acids: CSARDLRGQDHEQYF.

The chain has TRBV6-6 and TRBJ2-3; the D is unclear. This CDR3 is built from 11 residues. V was pared by 8 bases and J by 6 bases, with 9 bases between. CDR1 is MNHNY and CDR2 is SVGAGI in the germline V gene (reference sequence). CDR3 coding DNA: TGTGCCAGCCTCGTAGGGGATACGCAGTATTTT. This sequence encodes CASLVGDTQYF.

This clonotype has a count of ten or more. The chain has TRBV28 and TRBJ2-5; D is ambiguous. The CDR3 extends over 14 amino acids. Trimming removed 1 base from V and 5 bases from J, with 11 bases in between. From germline, CDR1 is MDHEN and CDR2 SYDVKM. The CDR3 DNA reads TGTGCCAGCAGTTTATCGGTCAATCGGGAGACCCAGTACTTC. It yields the protein CASSLSVNRETQYF. The variable domain in full, completed from reference TRBV28 and TRBJ2-5, reads DVKVTQSSRYLVKRTGEKVFLECVQDMDHENMFWYRQDPGLGLRLIYFSYDVKMKEKGDIPEGYSVSREKKERFSLILESASTNQTSMYLCASSLSVNRETQYFGPGTRLLVL.